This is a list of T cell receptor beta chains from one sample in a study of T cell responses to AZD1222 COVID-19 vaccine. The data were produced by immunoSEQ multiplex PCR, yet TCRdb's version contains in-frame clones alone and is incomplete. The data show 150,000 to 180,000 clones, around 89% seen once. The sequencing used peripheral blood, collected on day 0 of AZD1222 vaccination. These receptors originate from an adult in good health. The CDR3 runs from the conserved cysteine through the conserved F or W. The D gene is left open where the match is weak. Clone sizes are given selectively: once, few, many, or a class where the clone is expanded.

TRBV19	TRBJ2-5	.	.	CASSPLSGEETQYF	TGTGCCAGTAGCCCATTGTCCGGGGAGGAGACCCAGTACTTC
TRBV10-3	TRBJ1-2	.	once	CAITERQHPPNYGYTF	TGTGCCATCACCGAAAGACAGCACCCACCTAACTATGGCTACACCTTC
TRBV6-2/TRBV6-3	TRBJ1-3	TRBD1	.	CASSRTGRGYTIYF	TGTGCCAGCAGTCGGACAGGGCGTGGATACACCATATATTTT
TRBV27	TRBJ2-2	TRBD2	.	CASSFGRTSGTTGELFF	TGTGCCAGCAGTTTTGGGAGGACTAGCGGGACCACCGGGGAGCTGTTTTTT
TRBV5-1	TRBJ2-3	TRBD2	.	CASSPSGGTSTDTQYF	TGCGCCAGCAGCCCTAGCGGGGGGACATCCACAGATACGCAGTATTTT
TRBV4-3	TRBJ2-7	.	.	CASSQEQYYEQYF	TGCGCCAGCAGCCAAGAGCAGTACTACGAGCAGTACTTC
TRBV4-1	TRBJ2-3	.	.	CASSQDFKWGIRTDTQYF	TGCGCCAGCAGCCAAGATTTTAAGTGGGGGATTCGCACAGATACGCAGTATTTT
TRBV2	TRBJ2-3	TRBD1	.	CASSGQGADTQYF	TGTGCCAGCAGTGGACAGGGGGCAGATACGCAGTATTTT
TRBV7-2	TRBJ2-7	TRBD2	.	CASSIGTSGGTGYEQYF	TGTGCCAGCAGCATAGGGACTAGCGGGGGGACAGGCTACGAGCAGTACTTC
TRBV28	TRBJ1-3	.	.	CASSSPLGSGNTIYF	TGTGCCAGCAGTTCTCCGCTGGGCTCTGGAAACACCATATATTTT
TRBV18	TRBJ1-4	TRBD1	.	CASSLGQGGGQREKLFF	TGTGCCAGCTCACTCGGACAGGGTGGAGGCCAGCGGGAAAAACTGTTTTTT
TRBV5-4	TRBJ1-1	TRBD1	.	CASSLTGGWGTEAFF	TGTGCCAGCAGCTTGACAGGGGGCTGGGGCACTGAAGCTTTCTTT
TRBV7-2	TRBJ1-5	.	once	CASSSDTYNQPQHF	TGTGCCAGCAGCTCCGACACCTACAATCAGCCCCAGCATTTT
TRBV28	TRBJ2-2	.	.	CASTSTRAGELFF	TGTGCCAGCACCTCGACCCGGGCCGGGGAGCTGTTTTTT
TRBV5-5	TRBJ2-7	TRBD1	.	CASSLSGTGSHEQYF	TGTGCCAGCAGCTTGAGCGGGACAGGGTCCCACGAGCAGTACTTC
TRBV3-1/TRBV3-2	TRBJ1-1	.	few	CASSRRDGYIEAFF	TGTGCCAGCAGCCGCCGGGACGGGTACATTGAAGCTTTCTTT
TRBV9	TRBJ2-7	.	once	CASSVGGPVDEQYF	TGTGCCAGCAGCGTAGGCGGGCCGGTCGACGAGCAGTACTTC
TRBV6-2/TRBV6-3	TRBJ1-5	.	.	CASSYNWGESNQPQHF	TGTGCCAGCAGTTACAACTGGGGGGAGAGCAATCAGCCCCAGCATTTT
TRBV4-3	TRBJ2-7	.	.	CASSHNRGPYEQYF	TGCGCCAGCAGCCACAACCGGGGCCCTTACGAGCAGTACTTC
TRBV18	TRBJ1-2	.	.	CASSPPGGSGGYTF	TGTGCCAGCTCACCACCTGGGGGGTCGGGTGGCTACACCTTC